One and the same sample provided the 12 T cell receptor beta chains below, sequenced in a study of regulatory T cells in long-lasting Graves disease. Construction of the TCR beta libraries employed iRepertoire HTBI primers in conjunction with Arm-PCR of CDR3 regions. One entry per CDR3 protein results from TCRdb running MiXCR on the multiplex PCR reads. The sample consists of fewer than 450,000 distinct CDR3 sequences, over 14% of them appearing once. Specified time point: newly diagnosed GD, antithyroid drugs for less than 3 months. PBMCs were the source of the RNA used for TCR sequencing. This sample also belongs to another study, concerning T cells in Graves' hyperthyroidism and ophthalmopathy.

The starting material was peripheral blood mononuclear cells (PBMCs), obtained at new diagnosis, from a patient treated with antithyroid drugs. The receptors here all came from a woman aged 40-49 years with Graves disease.

In its sample, this clonotype was seen a few times. The chain is built from TRBV10-3 and TRBJ1-2; tentatively, D is TRBD1 (5 bases). V was clipped by 10 bases and J by 4 bases, with 13 bases between them. Looked up from germline, CDR1 is ENHRY and CDR2 is SYGVKD. There are 12 residues in the CDR3. In nucleotides, the CDR3 is TGTGCCACGTCCCGGGACCTCTATGGCTACACCTTC. It codes for CATSRDLYGYTF.

The chain links TRBV10-3 to TRBJ1-3; no clear D. The CDR3 is made up of 15 amino acids. Germline V lookup: CDR1 ENHRY, CDR2 SYGVKD. Trimming cost V 3 bases and J 3 bases, with 12 bases left between them. The CDR3 loop reads CAISDSRKYGNTIYF. The CDR3 DNA reads as TGTGCCATCAGTGACTCTAGGAAATATGGAAACACCATATATTTT.

In its sample, this clonotype was seen a few times. V usage is TRBV30 and J usage is TRBJ2-2, with D maybe TRBD1 (5 bases). Germline V lookup: CDR1 GTSNPN, CDR2 SVGIG (reference sequence). There are 14 residues in the CDR3. V lost 6 bases and J 1 base, leaving 12 bases between the germline ends. The CDR3 reads CACKTGQNTGELFF. The CDR3 coding sequence is TGTGCCTGTAAAACCGGACAGAACACCGGGGAGCTGTTTTTT.

This clonotype has more than one count but fewer than ten. CDR3 loop: CSAREEGGQTLDEQFF. The CDR3, as DNA: TGCAGTGCTAGAGAAGAGGGGGGACAGACCCTGGATGAGCAGTTCTTC. The gene calls are TRBV20-1 and TRBJ2-1; D perhaps matches TRBD1 (7 bases). Trimming pared 0 bases from V and 8 bases from J, leaving 20 bases between. Germline-derived CDR1 and CDR2 are DFQATT and SNEGSKA (reference sequence). The CDR3 sequence is 16 residues long.

The table lists this clonotype with a few counts. The gene calls are TRBV28 and TRBJ2-1, with no clear D. The germline CDR1 and CDR2 sequences are MDHEN and SYDVKM. Trimming took 3 bases from V and 0 from J, leaving 9 bases between them. This CDR3 is 15 amino acids long. In nucleotides, the CDR3 is TGTGCCAGCAGTTTGACAATTACCTCCTACAATGAGCAGTTCTTC. Its protein product is CASSLTITSYNEQFF.

At least ten counts were recorded for this clonotype. The chain recombines TRBV2 with TRBJ2-2; D unresolved. The CDR3 is 13 amino acids. Deletions cut 4 bases from V and 3 bases from J, with 6 bases between. Germline V lookup: CDR1 SNHLY, CDR2 FYNNEI. The CDR3 loop reads CASSGGYTGELFF. In DNA, the CDR3 is TGTGCCAGCAGTGGGGGTTACACCGGGGAGCTGTTTTTT.

This clonotype has a count of ten or more. The gene calls are TRBV10-3 and TRBJ2-5, with a possible D match to TRBD1 (5 bases). V lost 4 bases to trimming and J lost 8 bases, with 14 bases between them. Germline V gene lookup returns CDR1 ENHRY and CDR2 SYGVKD. This CDR3 is 13 amino acids long. CDR3 region: CAISAREIETQYF. The CDR3 nucleotides read TGTGCCATCAGTGCCAGGGAAATTGAAACCCAGTACTTC.

The sample holds many counts of this clonotype. V usage is TRBV2 and J usage is TRBJ1-5, with 11 bases that match TRBD1. Per germline, CDR1 SNHLY and CDR2 FYNNEI. J lost 1 base, V lost 7 bases, and 3 bases had no gene match. The CDR3 contains 15 residues. CDR3 in DNA: TGTGCCAGCAAACGGGACAGGGGGAGCAATCAGCCCCAGCATTTT. This sequence encodes CASKRDRGSNQPQHF.

This clonotype has at least ten counts. The chain links TRBV7-9 to TRBJ2-3; D might be TRBD2 (5 bases). This CDR3 comprises 15 residues. V lost 3 bases to trimming and J lost 1 base, with 11 bases between them. CDR1 and CDR2 from the germline V gene are SEHNR and FQNEAQ (reference sequence). CDR3 residues: CASSFGIPGTDTQYF. The CDR3 DNA follows: TGTGCCAGCAGCTTCGGGATCCCAGGCACAGATACGCAGTATTTT.

Many counts were recorded for this clonotype. The rearrangement uses TRBV24-1 and TRBJ1-1, with TRBD1 identical over 7 bases. The CDR3 runs to 14 residues. Germline V gene lookup returns CDR1 KGHDR and CDR2 SFDVKD. V shed 6 bases, J shed 6 bases, and the junction held 9 bases outside the gene matches. The CDR3 coding sequence is TGTGCCACCAGTCGGACAGGATCCCTGGCTGAAGCTTTCTTT. Translating gives CATSRTGSLAEAFF.

This clonotype was counted a few times. CDR3 sequence: CASSFGVPGELFF. CDR3 DNA: TGTGCCAGCAGTTTTGGGGTCCCCGGGGAGCTGTTTTTT. The chain uses TRBV28 and TRBJ2-2; D is uncertain. In germline, CDR1 is MDHEN, CDR2 SYDVKM. The CDR3 spans 13 residues. Deletions cut 3 bases from V and 6 bases from J, with 8 bases between. Complete variable domain (other parts from reference TRBV28 and TRBJ2-2): DVKVTQSSRYLVKRTGEKVFLECVQDMDHENMFWYRQDPGLGLRLIYFSYDVKMKEKGDIPEGYSVSREKKERFSLILESASTNQTSMYLCASSFGVPGELFFGEGSRLTVL.

The table lists this clonotype with many counts. The chain has TRBV12-3 or TRBV12-4 and TRBJ2-7; D is undetermined. Between the trimmed V and J ends, which lost 0 bases and 4 bases, there was a span of 16 bases. This CDR3 comprises 16 residues. This CDR3 is CASSLAWAQRVYEQYF. The CDR3 coding sequence is TGTGCCAGCAGTTTAGCGTGGGCCCAGCGTGTATACGAGCAGTACTTC.